Listed below are T cell receptor beta chains from one sample, sequenced in a study of human T cells and chemical hapten exposure. A single record per CDR3 protein comes from TCRdb applying MiXCR to the RACE reads. This table holds about 99,000 distinct CDR3 sequences, approximately 13% found once. This material consisted of whole blood, taken in connection with sensitization to the hapten diphenylcyclopropenone (DPC). These receptors were obtained from a woman between 35 and 50 years old with alopecia areata. Some clones in this sample may be carry-over from other donors' samples. Each CDR3 is given without its conserved first and last residue. Fields, in order: V gene, J gene, D gene, CDR3 protein. D genes are given only for firm matches.

TRBV9	TRBJ2-1	TRBD2	ASSVSGGSPYNEQF
TRBV9	TRBJ1-2	-	ASSGDGNYGYT
TRBV18	TRBJ2-1	-	ASSPTRPEQF
TRBV28	TRBJ2-7	-	ASRGLYEQY
TRBV7-2	TRBJ1-6	-	ASSTAGGSDSPLH
TRBV28	TRBJ2-5	-	ASSFETEDETQY
TRBV28	TRBJ2-1	-	ASSLRPSYNEQF
TRBV20-1	TRBJ2-7	TRBD2	SARGLAGAPPRREQY
TRBV28	TRBJ2-5	TRBD2	ASSYGGIGETQY
TRBV11-2	TRBJ2-2	TRBD1	ASSTYQGASTGELF
TRBV28	TRBJ1-1	-	ASSLRPERAEAF
TRBV5-1	TRBJ2-1	-	ASSLSGAAGEQF
TRBV20-1	TRBJ2-1	-	RPLGNEQF
TRBV29-1	TRBJ2-3	-	SVDSGPDTQY
TRBV10-3	TRBJ1-5	TRBD1	AISEVMGQGAQPQH
TRBV7-9	TRBJ2-4	-	ASSWVPPSHHIQY
TRBV6-5	TRBJ2-7	TRBD1	ASSHRDRLAEQY